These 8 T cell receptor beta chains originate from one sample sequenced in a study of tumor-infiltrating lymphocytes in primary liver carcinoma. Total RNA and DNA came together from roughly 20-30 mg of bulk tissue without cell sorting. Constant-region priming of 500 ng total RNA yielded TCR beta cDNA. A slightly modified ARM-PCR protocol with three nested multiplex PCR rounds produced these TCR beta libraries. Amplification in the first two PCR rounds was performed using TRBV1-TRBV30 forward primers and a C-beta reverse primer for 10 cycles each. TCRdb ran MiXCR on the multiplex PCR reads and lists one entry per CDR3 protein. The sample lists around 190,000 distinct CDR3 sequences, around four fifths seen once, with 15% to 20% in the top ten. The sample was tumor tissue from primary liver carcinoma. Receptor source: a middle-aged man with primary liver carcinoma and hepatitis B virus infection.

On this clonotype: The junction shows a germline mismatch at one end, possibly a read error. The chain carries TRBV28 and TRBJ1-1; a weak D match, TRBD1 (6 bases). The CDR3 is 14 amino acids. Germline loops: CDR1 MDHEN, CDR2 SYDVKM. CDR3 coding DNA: TGTGCCAGCAGTCCCGGAGGGGGAAACACTGAAGTTTTCTTT. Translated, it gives CASSPGGGNTEVFF.

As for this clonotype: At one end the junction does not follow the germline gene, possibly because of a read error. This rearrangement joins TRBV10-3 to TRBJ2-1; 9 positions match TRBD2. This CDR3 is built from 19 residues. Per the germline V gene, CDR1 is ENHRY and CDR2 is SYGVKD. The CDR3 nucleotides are TGTGCCATCCCCGCGGAGACTAGCGGTTCCCTGGGGGCCTACAATGAACAGTTCTTC. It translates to CAIPAETSGSLGAYNEQFF.

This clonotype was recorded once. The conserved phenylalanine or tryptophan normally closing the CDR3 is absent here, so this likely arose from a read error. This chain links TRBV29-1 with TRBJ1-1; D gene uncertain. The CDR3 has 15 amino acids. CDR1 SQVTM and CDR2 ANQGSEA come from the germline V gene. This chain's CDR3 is CSAGSGWGMNTGAFL. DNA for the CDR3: TGCAGCGCTGGATCCGGGTGGGGTATGAACACTGGAGCTTTCTTA.

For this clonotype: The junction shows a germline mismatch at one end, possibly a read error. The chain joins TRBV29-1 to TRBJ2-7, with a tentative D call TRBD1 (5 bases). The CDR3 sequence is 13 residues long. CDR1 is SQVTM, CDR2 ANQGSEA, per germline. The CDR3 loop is CSVQSRGWREQSF. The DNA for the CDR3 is TGCAGTGTTCAATCAAGGGGATGGCGCGAGCAGTCCTTC.

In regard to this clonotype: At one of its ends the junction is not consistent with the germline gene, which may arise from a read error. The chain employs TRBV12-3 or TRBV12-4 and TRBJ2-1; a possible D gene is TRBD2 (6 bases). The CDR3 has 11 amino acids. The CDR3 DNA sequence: TGTGCCAACAGTTTAGGGACTGAGCAATTCTTC. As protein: CANSLGTEQFF.

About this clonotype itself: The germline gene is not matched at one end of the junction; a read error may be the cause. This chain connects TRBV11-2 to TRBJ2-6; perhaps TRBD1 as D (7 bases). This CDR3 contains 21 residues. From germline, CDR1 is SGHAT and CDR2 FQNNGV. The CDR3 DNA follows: TGTGCCATCAGCATGGGGGGAAACAGGGGCATTTCCCTCTATGGGGCCAACGTCCTGACTTTC. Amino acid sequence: CAISMGGNRGISLYGANVLTF.

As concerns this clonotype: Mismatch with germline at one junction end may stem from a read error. The CDR3 protein is CAFRDLPTVSYNEQFF. CDR3 bases: TGTGCCTTCAGAGACCTGCCGACTGTCTCCTATAATGAGCAGTTCTTC. V is TRBV10-3 and J is TRBJ2-1; D remains ambiguous. The CDR3 extends over 16 amino acids. The germline V gene encodes CDR1 ENHRY and CDR2 SYGVKD.

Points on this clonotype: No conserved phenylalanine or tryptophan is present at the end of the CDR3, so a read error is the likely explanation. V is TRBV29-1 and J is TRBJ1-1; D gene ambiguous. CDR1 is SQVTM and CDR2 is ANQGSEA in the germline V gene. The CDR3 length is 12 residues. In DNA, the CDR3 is TGCAGCATTGAAGGGTCGGGGATTGAAGCTTTCCTT. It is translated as CSIEGSGIEAFL.